This section outlines one T cell receptor (beta chain) sequence together with its context. Its specific antigen is unknown. No much larger clone is present one base from it, and per-base qualities are unavailable. CDR1 and CDR2, per the germline V gene, are SGHRS and YFSETQ. Deletion took 10 bases off V and 0 bases off J, with a span of 22 bases between the germline ends. Inclusive of the bounding cysteine and phenylalanine, the CDR3 is 16 residues long. The CDR3 DNA has 48 bases and is translated from base 1. Libraries came from PCR. Sequencing used an Illumina HiSeq 2500. To normalize quantification of the TCRbeta repertoire, the TCR libraries were built with molecular barcoding that relied on unique molecular identifiers. Starting from the raw public reads, TCRdb applied fastp trimming at Q25, assembled clones with MiXCR and retained in-frame beta chains. Each CDR3 protein gets just one entry, which takes the most common genes and DNA from the rows behind it. This sample comprises about 130,000 distinct CDR3 sequences, roughly 9.7% of them detected only once. The ten largest clones represent around 24% of the sample.

The data were obtained in a study of T-cell reconstitution after alpha-beta-depleted transplantation in children (dated by TCRdb to 2016 to 2017). The study in broad terms: Using TCR repertoire profiling, the study quantitatively followed how T-cell immune reconstitution unfolded in children after TCRalphabeta/CD19-depleted allogeneic hematopoietic cell transplantation.

The sample's treatment or condition, from its label and the paper: allogeneic hematopoietic cell transplantation with graft depleted of TCRalphabeta T cells and CD19 B cells. The transplant recipients were children given TCRalphabeta/CD19-depleted allogeneic hematopoietic cell grafts. Study-wide findings and limitations: The apparently early recovery of alphabetaT-cell counts about two months after transplant reportedly depended on only several hundred rapidly expanded clones that came from non-depleted graft cells. Hyperexpanded clone frequencies declined over subsequent months; after one year, T-cell counts and TCRbeta diversity were mostly attributed to newly produced T cells. In some patients, the high TCRbeta diversity seen at day 60 was put down to recipient T cells and intrathymic progenitors that had survived conditioning.

This clonotype was sampled from a girl less than two years old who had a stem cell transplant for combined immunodeficiency, so the T cells may come from the graft donor. Here the sequenced sample was PBMCs, mostly from graft donor cells, taken 180 days after TCRalphabeta/CD19-depleted stem cell transplant. The receptor chain draws on TRBV5-1 and TRBJ2-5; TRBD2 is possibly the D segment (6 matching bases). The CDR3 protein sequence reads: CASGPLIGGNQETQYF. The DNA is as follows: TGCGCCTCGGGGCCCCTAATCGGAGGGAACCAAGAGACCCAGTACTTC.